The clone carrying this T cell receptor (beta chain) turned up a few times. Antigen: not known. This entry belongs to a study of blood T cells in healthy people across ages. Study-level results: PBMCs went unsorted, and a conclusive naive versus antigen-experienced comparison was therefore prevented. Unknown CMV status may confound age-related changes in expanded clones.

The CDR3 is 16 amino acids. The germline CDR1 and CDR2 sequences are SEHNR and FQNEAQ (reference sequence). V shed 0 bases and J 4 bases; nucleotides not matched to a gene: 6. PCR was performed a second time for about 6 to 11 cycles using a sample-barcoded 5' primer and a J-beta primer mix. TCRdb processed the 5' RACE reads anew with MiXCR; each CDR3 protein has one entry. The top ten hold around a third of the sample, which has fewer than 800,000 distinct CDR3 sequences, around 45% seen once. Sample donors were healthy Caucasian individuals that came from Russia, aged roughly 6 to 95. At least 6.5 million PBMCs were isolated per sample.

The chain joins TRBV7-9 to TRBJ1-5; TRBD1 agrees at 7 bases. The sequenced sample consisted of blood. The TCR sequence derives from a woman in her fifties or sixties in good health. The CDR3 is CASSLATGLGNQPQHF. The CDR3 bases are TGTGCCAGCAGCTTAGCGACAGGGTTGGGGAATCAGCCCCAGCATTTT. Full variable domain (missing parts from reference TRBV7-9 and TRBJ1-5): DTGVSQNPRHKITKRGQNVTFRCDPISEHNRLYWYRQTLGQGPEFLTYFQNEAQLEKSRLLSDRFSAERPKGSFSTLEIQRTEQGDSAMYLCASSLATGLGNQPQHFGDGTRLSIL.